One T cell receptor beta chain is described in this entry. Profiling relied on immunoSEQ multiplex PCR, and the TCRdb table lists in-frame clones only, not all of them. The sample has over a million clones, roughly 96% seen once. This record comes from a study of shared clonotypes between healthy human individuals. The CDR3 has 14 residues. J lost 0 bases, V lost 6 bases, and 2 bases had no gene match. Germline CDR1 SGHDN, CDR2 FVKESK. The donors were adults (healthy and HIV-negative) with no recent acute infections or vaccinations. Source material: naive CD4+ T cells sorted from blood. Indicated subset: CD45RA+ positively selected. This TCR derives from a man under 40 in good health. The rearrangement links TRBV14 to TRBJ1-3, with 7 bases that match TRBD1. CDR3 sequence: CASRGQFSGNTIYF. For the CDR3, the DNA is TGTGCCAGCAGGGGACAGTTCTCTGGAAACACCATATATTTT.